This T cell receptor beta chain was recovered during a study of shared clonotypes between healthy human individuals. Study-level findings and limits: Genetic and exposure-history diversity was limited by the small donor number.

On this clone: What it binds is unknown.

The table came from immunoSEQ multiplex PCR; TCRdb's copy has only in-frame clones and leaves some out. The sample has approximately 2.5 million clones; under 95% are singletons. Germline lookup yields CDR1 SGHRS and CDR2 YFSETQ. J gave up 11 bases and V 2 bases, and 8 bases lay outside the gene matches. The CDR3 is 13 amino acids. Sequencing was performed on naive CD4+ T cells from PBMCs. Subset described: CD45RA+ positively selected. The clonotype comes from a man aged 18-30 years in good health. Some clones in this sample may be carry-over from other donors' samples. The J gene is TRBJ2-3, the V gene TRBV5-1; 7 bases are a match to TRBD2. Here the CDR3 reads CASSFRAGEGQYF. CDR3 sequence (DNA): TGCGCCAGCAGCTTTAGGGCGGGAGAGGGGCAGTATTTT. Full variable domain (outside the CDR3, taken from reference TRBV5-1 and TRBJ2-3): KAGVTQTPRYLIKTRGQQVTLSCSPISGHRSVSWYQQTPGQGLQFLFEYFSETQRNKGNFPGRFSGRQFSNSRSEMNVSTLELGDSALYLCASSFRAGEGQYFGPGTRLTVL.